These T cell receptor beta chains were read from a single sample in a study of T cells expressing NK-cell markers. TCRdb reprocessed the 5' RACE reads and reports one entry per CDR3 protein, with no DNA. The sample's table shows about 370,000 distinct CDR3 sequences. Sequencing was performed on blood T cells: a sorted CD56 or NKG2C T cell subset, CD4+ or CD8+ T cells, or bulk PBMC T cells (not recorded which). These TCRs come from a woman aged 45-60 years in good health. CDR3s include the opening cysteine and the closing phenylalanine or tryptophan.

TRBV18	TRBJ2-5	CASSLFRAETQYF
TRBV11-1	TRBJ2-7	CASSLAGGNPYEQYF
TRBV6-2/TRBV6-3	TRBJ2-1	CASRHPPSKYEQFF
TRBV11-1	TRBJ2-1	CASSLGATSGNSYNEQFF
TRBV6-6	TRBJ2-2	CASSYSGSPAPGELFF
TRBV20-1	TRBJ1-4	CSALGTGGGSREKLFF
TRBV12-3/TRBV12-4	TRBJ2-1	CASSPRLAGGYEQFF
TRBV6-5	TRBJ2-5	CASRRTPGGETQYF
TRBV6-1	TRBJ2-5	CASSEWDRGETQYF
TRBV4-1	TRBJ2-1	CASSQVTGGRYNEQFF
TRBV5-1	TRBJ1-1	CASSVGGLNTEAFF